A single sample gave rise to the 26 T cell receptor beta chains below, sequenced in a study of T cell responses to AZD1222 COVID-19 vaccine. Data came from immunoSEQ multiplex PCR; TCRdb stores just in-frame clones and leaves some out. The sample holds about 90,000 clones, approximately 88% seen once. The sequencing here drew on peripheral blood, taken 28 days after the second AZD1222 dose. These receptors were taken from an adult who received the AZD1222 COVID-19 vaccine.

The chain recombines TRBV3-1 (or the pseudogene TRBV3-2) with TRBJ1-2; D is undetermined. The CDR3 is 13 amino acids. Germline CDR1 LGHDT, CDR2 YNNKEL (reference sequence). V was trimmed by 1 base and J by 3 bases, leaving 6 bases between them. The CDR3: CASSQGTDYGYTF. For the CDR3, the DNA is TGTGCCAGCAGCCAAGGGACGGACTATGGCTACACCTTC.

The CDR3 bases are TGTGCCAGCAGCCGTACAGGGTCGAATTCACCCCTCCACTTT. It translates to CASSRTGSNSPLHF. The chain couples TRBV7-9 to TRBJ1-6, with D possibly matching TRBD1 (6 bases). The CDR3 sequence is 14 residues long. Germline CDR1 reads SEHNR; CDR2 reads FQNEAQ (reference sequence). V was pared by 5 bases and J by 7 bases, with 12 bases between.

This clone was seen a handful of times. This chain links TRBV19 with TRBJ1-4; D remains unclear. CDR1 LNHDA and CDR2 SQIVND come from the germline V gene (reference sequence). Trimming left V 4 bases short and J 0 bases short, with 9 bases between. The CDR3 totals 15 residues. Written as DNA, the CDR3 is TGTGCCAGTAGTACTGTGGACGCAACTAATGAAAAACTGTTTTTT. Protein: CASSTVDATNEKLFF. The full variable domain, with the rest looked up from reference TRBV19 and TRBJ1-4, is DGGITQSPKYLFRKEGQNVTLSCEQNLNHDAMYWYRQDPGQGLRLIYYSQIVNDFQKGDIAEGYSVSREKKESFPLTVTSAQKNPTAFYLCASSTVDATNEKLFFGSGTQLSVL.

A few counts support this clone. The V gene is TRBV4-3, the J gene TRBJ2-7; D not resolved. Trimming took off 1 base at V and 2 bases at J, with 9 bases between the two ends. Germline V CDR1 and CDR2: LGHNA, YSLEER. The CDR3 has 14 residues. The CDR3 DNA sequence: TGCGCCAGCAGCCAAGGTAGACAAACCTACGAGCAGTACTTC. It specifies CASSQGRQTYEQYF.

The chain has TRBV6-6 and TRBJ1-2; TRBD1 agrees at 10 bases. This CDR3 comprises 15 residues. The ends lost 0 bases at V and 7 bases at J; junction bases unmatched: 5. CDR1 and CDR2 (germline): MNHNY, SVGAGI (reference sequence). CDR3 protein: CASSYSIRTGGGYTF. The CDR3 DNA sequence: TGTGCCAGCAGTTACTCGATCAGGACAGGGGGTGGCTACACCTTC.

This clone showed up just a few times. The rearrangement joins TRBV7-3 to TRBJ2-2; D perhaps matches TRBD1 (6 bases). The germline V gene has CDR1 SGHTA and CDR2 FQGTGA. The CDR3 length is 18 residues. V lost 5 bases to trimming and J lost 5 bases, with 24 bases between them. CDR3 sequence: CASSEWKRTVGWTGELFF. CDR3 nucleotides: TGTGCCAGCAGCGAGTGGAAGCGGACAGTCGGGTGGACCGGGGAGCTGTTTTTT.

The CDR3 here is CASSYSRGGNTIYF. The CDR3, as DNA: TGTGCCAGCAGTTACTCGAGAGGTGGAAACACCATATATTTT. The genes are TRBV6-5 and TRBJ1-3, with D unclear. Trimming stripped 0 bases from V and 3 bases from J, with 6 bases between. Germline CDR1 reads MNHEY; CDR2 reads SVGAGI. The CDR3 runs to 14 residues.

This chain joins TRBV2 and TRBJ2-1; TRBD2 is a possible D gene (6 bases). Germline V gene sequence: CDR1 SNHLY, CDR2 FYNNEI. With 7 bases removed from V and 2 bases from J, the gap between germline ends came to 21 bases. CDR3 length equals 17 residues. The CDR3 coding sequence is TGTGCCAGCACTCTCATAGCAACTAGCTCTACCTACAATGAGCAGTTCTTC. Translating gives CASTLIATSSTYNEQFF.

This clone was seen once. J is TRBJ1-1 and V is TRBV7-3; perhaps TRBD1 as D (5 bases). Germline CDR1 SGHTA, CDR2 FQGTGA. Trimming took 5 bases from V and 6 from J, leaving 16 bases between them. The CDR3 is 14 residues long. CDR3 amino acids: CASSPALRGAEAFF. In nucleotides, the CDR3 is TGTGCCAGCAGCCCGGCCCTCCGGGGGGCTGAAGCTTTCTTT.

The chain joins TRBV13 to TRBJ1-4; D is unresolved. Germline CDR1 is PRHDT and CDR2 is FYEKMQ (reference sequence). Trimming removed 4 bases at V and 8 bases at J, with 20 bases between. The CDR3 covers 16 residues. For the CDR3, the DNA is TGTGCCAGCAGCTCCCCCAGCGCGGAAGGAGGGGAAAAACTGTTTTTT. As protein: CASSSPSAEGGEKLFF.

This clone was seen once. The CDR3 nucleotides are TGTGCCAGCAGTTTGAGGCCAACCCCCCCTGGAAACACCATATATTTT. As protein: CASSLRPTPPGNTIYF. V and J are TRBV28 and TRBJ1-3, with no clear D. This CDR3 has 16 residues. Trimming pared 3 bases from V and 2 bases from J, leaving 14 bases between. CDR1 is MDHEN and CDR2 is SYDVKM in the germline V gene.

V usage is TRBV25-1 and J usage is TRBJ1-1; D gene ambiguous. This CDR3 comprises 14 residues. Per the germline V gene, CDR1 is MGHDK and CDR2 is SYGVNS. V lost 3 bases to trimming and J lost 8 bases, with 16 bases between them. The CDR3 DNA follows: TGTGCCAGCAGTGATCGGAGAAGCGGGCCGGAAGCTTTCTTT. Protein: CASSDRRSGPEAFF. The full variable domain, in which reference TRBV25-1 and TRBJ1-1 provide the parts outside the CDR3, is EADIYQTPRYLVIGTGKKITLECSQTMGHDKMYWYQQDPGMELHLIHYSYGVNSTEKGDLSSESTVSRIRTEHFPLTLESARPSHTSQYLCASSDRRSGPEAFFGQGTRLTVV.

This clone was recorded a few times. The rearrangement joins TRBV6-4 to TRBJ2-1; 11 nucleotides agree with TRBD2. Germline V gene lookup returns CDR1 MRHNA and CDR2 SNTAGT. With 3 bases clipped from V and 5 bases from J, the junction kept 3 bases outside the gene matches. The CDR3 runs 15 residues. The CDR3 here is CASSEGTSGDNEQFF. DNA of the CDR3: TGTGCCAGCAGTGAGGGGACTAGCGGAGACAATGAGCAGTTCTTC.

The genes are TRBV7-8 and TRBJ1-5; D gene ambiguous. Germline V gene sequence: CDR1 SGHVS, CDR2 FQNEAQ. Trimming pared 1 base from V and 0 bases from J, leaving 7 bases between. The CDR3 runs to 15 residues. DNA of the CDR3: TGTGCCAGCAGCTTAGTGGGATATAGCAATCAGCCCCAGCATTTT. This translates into CASSLVGYSNQPQHF.

This chain joins TRBV28 and TRBJ1-3, with a possible D match to TRBD1 (5 bases). The V end was cut by 4 bases, the J end by 0 bases, with 16 bases between. CDR3 length equals 17 residues. In germline, CDR1 is MDHEN, CDR2 SYDVKM. The CDR3 is CASSSAGGGYSGNTIYF. CDR3 nucleotide sequence: TGTGCCAGCAGTTCGGCGGGGGGGGGATACTCTGGAAACACCATATATTTT.

Sample share makes this clone medium-sized. The chain uses TRBV4-1 and TRBJ1-4, with 9 bases matching TRBD1. The J segment lost 5 bases and the V segment lost 0 bases, leaving 10 bases of the junction unmatched. Looked up from germline, CDR1 is MGHRA and CDR2 is YSYEKL. This CDR3 spans 18 amino acids. CDR3 region: CASSQEGGQGQSNEKLFF. As DNA, the CDR3 is TGCGCCAGCAGCCAAGAGGGGGGACAGGGACAGAGCAATGAAAAACTGTTTTTT.

The chain couples TRBV7-9 to TRBJ1-6; D is ambiguous. Germline CDR1 is SEHNR and CDR2 is FQNEAQ (reference sequence). Trimming pared 6 bases from V and 7 bases from J, leaving 10 bases between. The CDR3 is made up of 13 amino acids. The CDR3 DNA reads TGTGCCAGCAGGTCTAATTTGAATTCACCCCTCCACTTT. Translation: CASRSNLNSPLHF.

Comment on this clone: It may be a read error: a sequence one base away is much more abundant. The chain has TRBV6-4 and TRBJ2-3; 7 bases map to TRBD2. J lost 3 bases, V lost 4 bases, and 1 base had no gene match. In germline, CDR1 is MRHNA, CDR2 SNTAGT. The CDR3 runs 13 residues. CDR3 residues: CASSVGGTDTQYF. CDR3 sequence (DNA): TGTGCCAGCAGTGTCGGGGGGACAGATACGCAGTATTTT.

The chain recombines TRBV10-1 with TRBJ2-5; maybe TRBD1 (5 bases). With 0 bases removed from V and 6 bases from J, the gap between germline ends came to 11 bases. The CDR3 is made up of 14 amino acids. Germline CDR1 WNHNN, CDR2 SYGVQD (reference sequence). The CDR3 DNA sequence: TGCGCCAGCAGTGAGTCAGGGGTACGGCAGACCCAGTACTTC. Translating gives CASSESGVRQTQYF.

The chain has TRBV6-5 and TRBJ1-1, with TRBD1 as a possible D gene (6 bases). Germline CDR1 MNHEY, CDR2 SVGAGI. V gave up 6 bases and J gave up 1 base, with 15 bases separating them. This CDR3 spans 15 amino acids. The CDR3 coding sequence is TGTGCCAGCAGGGACCCGGGACACCCGAACACTGAAGCTTTCTTT. It encodes CASRDPGHPNTEAFF.

DNA of the CDR3: TGTGCCAGCAGCTTAGCTTACTACGAGCAGTACTTC. This encodes CASSLAYYEQYF. The chain joins TRBV7-9 to TRBJ2-7, with D hard to call. In germline, CDR1 is SEHNR, CDR2 FQNEAQ (reference sequence). V shed 0 bases and J shed 3 bases, with 3 bases lying between them. CDR3 length: 12 residues.

CDR3 sequence: CASSSGLAGVSEQFF. The CDR3 DNA sequence: TGTGCCAGCAGTTCGGGACTAGCGGGAGTGAGCGAGCAGTTCTTC. The rearrangement uses TRBV27 and TRBJ2-1, with TRBD2 identical over 14 bases. Germline V gives CDR1 MNHEY, CDR2 SMNVEV (reference sequence). The J segment lost 10 bases and the V segment lost 4 bases, leaving 6 bases of the junction unmatched. The CDR3 covers 15 residues.

The chain recombines TRBV5-1 with TRBJ1-2; no clear D. V shed 4 bases and J shed 3 bases, with 4 bases lying between them. Per the germline V gene, CDR1 is SGHRS and CDR2 is YFSETQ. The CDR3 runs to 11 residues. The CDR3 is CASSRHYGYTF. DNA of the CDR3: TGCGCCAGCAGCCGACACTATGGCTACACCTTC.

V and J are TRBV28 and TRBJ2-1, with D possibly being TRBD1 or TRBD2 (6 bases each). CDR3 length equals 15 residues. Germline CDR1 is MDHEN and CDR2 is SYDVKM. V lost 3 bases, J lost 4 bases, and 13 bases lay in between. In nucleotides, the CDR3 is TGTGCCAGCAGTTTCGGAGGGGGGACGTACAATGAGCAGTTCTTC. Amino acids: CASSFGGGTYNEQFF.

The rearrangement joins TRBV4-1 to TRBJ1-6, with 7 bases that match TRBD1. Germline V gene lookup returns CDR1 MGHRA and CDR2 YSYEKL. The trim removed 3 bases at V and 9 bases at J, leaving 11 bases unmatched. The CDR3 loop spans 16 amino acids. CDR3 protein: CASSQTTGEESSPLHF. The CDR3 DNA reads TGCGCCAGCAGCCAGACTACAGGGGAGGAGAGTTCACCCCTCCACTTT.

V and J are TRBV5-4 and TRBJ1-2; 9 bases map to TRBD1. The junction had 10 bases not matched to a gene; V was cut back by 0 bases and J by 7 bases. Germline values: CDR1 SGHNT, CDR2 YYREEE (reference sequence). The CDR3 contains 16 residues. CDR3 residues: CASSLAAGQGTRGYTF. CDR3 DNA: TGTGCCAGCAGCTTGGCCGCGGGACAGGGAACGCGTGGCTACACCTTC. Full variable domain (outside the CDR3, taken from reference TRBV5-4 and TRBJ1-2): ETGVTQSPTHLIKTRGQQVTLRCSSQSGHNTVSWYQQALGQGPQFIFQYYREEENGRGNFPPRFSGLQFPNYSSELNVNALELDDSALYLCASSLAAGQGTRGYTFGSGTRLTVV.